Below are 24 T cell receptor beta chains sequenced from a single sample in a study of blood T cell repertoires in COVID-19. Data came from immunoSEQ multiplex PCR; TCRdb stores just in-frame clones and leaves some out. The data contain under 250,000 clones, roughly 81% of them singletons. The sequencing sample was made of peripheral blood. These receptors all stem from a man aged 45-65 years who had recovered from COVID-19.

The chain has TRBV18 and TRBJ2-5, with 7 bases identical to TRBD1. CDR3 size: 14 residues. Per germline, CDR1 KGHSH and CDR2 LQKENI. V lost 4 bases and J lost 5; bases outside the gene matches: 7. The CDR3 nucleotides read TGTGCCAGCTCACGTACAGGGGCAGGGGAGACCCAGTACTTC. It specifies CASSRTGAGETQYF.

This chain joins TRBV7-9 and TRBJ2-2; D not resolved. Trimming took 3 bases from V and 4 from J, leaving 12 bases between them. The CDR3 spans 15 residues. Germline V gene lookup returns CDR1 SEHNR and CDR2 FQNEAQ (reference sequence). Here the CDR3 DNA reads TGTGCCAGCAGCTTCAAGGTTCCTAGCACCGGGGAGCTGTTTTTT. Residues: CASSFKVPSTGELFF.

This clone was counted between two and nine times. For the CDR3, the DNA is TGTGCCAGCAGTGTTAGTCGGGGTGGAGAGACCCAGTACTTC. Translated, it gives CASSVSRGGETQYF. The rearrangement links TRBV25-1 to TRBJ2-5; D is possibly TRBD2 (5 bases). The germline V gene encodes CDR1 MGHDK and CDR2 SYGVNS. This CDR3 has 14 amino acids. Deletions cut 4 bases from V and 4 bases from J, with 13 bases between.

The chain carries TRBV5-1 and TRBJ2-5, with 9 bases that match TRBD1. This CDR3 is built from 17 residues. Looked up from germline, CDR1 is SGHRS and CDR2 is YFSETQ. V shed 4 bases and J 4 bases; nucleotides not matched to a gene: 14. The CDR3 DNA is TGCGCCAGCAGCCGCTTTCGGAGGACAGGGGAGGGAGAGACCCAGTACTTC. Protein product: CASSRFRRTGEGETQYF.

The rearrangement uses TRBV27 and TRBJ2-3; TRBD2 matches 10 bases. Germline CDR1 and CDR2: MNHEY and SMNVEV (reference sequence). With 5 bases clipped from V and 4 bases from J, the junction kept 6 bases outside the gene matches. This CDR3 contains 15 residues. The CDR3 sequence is CASSPGLAYADTQYF. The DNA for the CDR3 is TGTGCCAGCAGTCCGGGACTAGCGTACGCAGATACGCAGTATTTT.

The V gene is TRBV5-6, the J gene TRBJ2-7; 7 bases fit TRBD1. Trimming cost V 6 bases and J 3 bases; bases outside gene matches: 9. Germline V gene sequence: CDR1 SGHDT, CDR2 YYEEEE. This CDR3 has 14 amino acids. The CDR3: CASNLQGINYEQYF. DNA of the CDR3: TGTGCCAGCAACTTACAGGGGATCAACTACGAGCAGTACTTC.

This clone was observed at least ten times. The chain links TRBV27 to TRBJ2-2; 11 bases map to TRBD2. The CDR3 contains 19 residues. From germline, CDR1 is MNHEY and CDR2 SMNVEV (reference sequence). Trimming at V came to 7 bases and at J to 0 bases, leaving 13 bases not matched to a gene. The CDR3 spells CASTEHGTSGITNTGELFF. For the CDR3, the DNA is TGTGCCAGCACTGAACACGGGACTAGCGGTATAACGAACACCGGGGAGCTGTTTTTT.

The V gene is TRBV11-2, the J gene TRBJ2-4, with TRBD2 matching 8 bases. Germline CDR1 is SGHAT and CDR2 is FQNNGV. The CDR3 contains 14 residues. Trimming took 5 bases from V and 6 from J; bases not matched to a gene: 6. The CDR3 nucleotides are TGTGCCAGCAGCGGTCGACGGGGGGGAAACATTCAGTACTTC. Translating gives CASSGRRGGNIQYF.

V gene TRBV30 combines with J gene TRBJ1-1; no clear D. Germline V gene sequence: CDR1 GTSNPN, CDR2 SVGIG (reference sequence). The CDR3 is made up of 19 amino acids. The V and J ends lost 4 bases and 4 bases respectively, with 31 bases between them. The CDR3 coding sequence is TGTGCCTGGAAGAGTAGAGCGCAGCTATTGGCATTTGAGGGCACTGAAGCTTTCTTT. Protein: CAWKSRAQLLAFEGTEAFF.

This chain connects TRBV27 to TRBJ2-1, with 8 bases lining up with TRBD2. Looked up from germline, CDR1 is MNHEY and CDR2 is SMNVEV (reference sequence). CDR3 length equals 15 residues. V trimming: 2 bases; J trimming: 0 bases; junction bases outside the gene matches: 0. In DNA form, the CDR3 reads TGTGCCAGCAGTTTAGGGACTAGCTCCTACAATGAGCAGTTCTTC. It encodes CASSLGTSSYNEQFF.

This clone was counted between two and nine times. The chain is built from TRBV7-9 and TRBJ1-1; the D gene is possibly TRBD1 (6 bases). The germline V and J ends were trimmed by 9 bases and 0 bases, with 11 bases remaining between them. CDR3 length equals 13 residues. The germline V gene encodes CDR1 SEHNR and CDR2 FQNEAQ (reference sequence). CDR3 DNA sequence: TGTGCCAGTAGGGACACCATGAACACTGAAGCTTTCTTT. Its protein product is CASRDTMNTEAFF.

CDR3 coding DNA: TGTGCCAGCACCAACGGCACTGAAGCTTTCTTT. Translated: CASTNGTEAFF. The genes are TRBV28 and TRBJ1-1; D not certain. Germline V lookup: CDR1 MDHEN, CDR2 SYDVKM. The CDR3 runs to 11 residues. Trimming left V 7 bases short and J 4 bases short, with 7 bases between.

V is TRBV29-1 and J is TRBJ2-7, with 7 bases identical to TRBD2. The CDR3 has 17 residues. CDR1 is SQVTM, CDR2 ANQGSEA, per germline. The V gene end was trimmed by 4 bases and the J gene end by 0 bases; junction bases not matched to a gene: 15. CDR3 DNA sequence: TGCAGCGTTGCGGGGAGGGGACGTGGTTCGAACTCCTACGAGCAGTACTTC. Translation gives CSVAGRGRGSNSYEQYF.

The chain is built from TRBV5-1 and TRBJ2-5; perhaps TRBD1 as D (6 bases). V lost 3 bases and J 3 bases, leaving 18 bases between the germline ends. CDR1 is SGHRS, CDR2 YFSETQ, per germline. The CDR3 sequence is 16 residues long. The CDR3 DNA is TGCGCCAGCAGCTCAACAGGGAATGGGATTGAAGAGACCCAGTACTTC. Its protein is CASSSTGNGIEETQYF. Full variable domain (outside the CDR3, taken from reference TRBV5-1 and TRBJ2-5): KAGVTQTPRYLIKTRGQQVTLSCSPISGHRSVSWYQQTPGQGLQFLFEYFSETQRNKGNFPGRFSGRQFSNSRSEMNVSTLELGDSALYLCASSSTGNGIEETQYFGPGTRLLVL.

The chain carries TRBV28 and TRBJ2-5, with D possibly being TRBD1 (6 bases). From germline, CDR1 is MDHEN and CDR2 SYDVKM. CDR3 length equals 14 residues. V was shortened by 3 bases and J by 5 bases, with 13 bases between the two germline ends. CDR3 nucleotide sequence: TGTGCCAGCAGTTTGCAAGGGGGAGTGGAGACCCAGTACTTC. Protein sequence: CASSLQGGVETQYF.

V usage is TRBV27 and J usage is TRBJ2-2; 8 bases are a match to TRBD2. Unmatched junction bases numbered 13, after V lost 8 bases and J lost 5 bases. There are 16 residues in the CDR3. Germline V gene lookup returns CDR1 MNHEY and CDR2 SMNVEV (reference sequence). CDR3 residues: CASRKGREGRTGELFF. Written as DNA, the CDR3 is TGTGCCAGCCGCAAGGGTCGGGAGGGCCGAACCGGGGAGCTGTTTTTT.

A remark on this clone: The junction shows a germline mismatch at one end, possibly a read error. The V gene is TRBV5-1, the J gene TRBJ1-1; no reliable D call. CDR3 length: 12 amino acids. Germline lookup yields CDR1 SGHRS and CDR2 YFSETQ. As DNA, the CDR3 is TGCGCCAGCTCCCCCGGGAACGCTGAAGCTTTCTTT. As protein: CASSPGNAEAFF. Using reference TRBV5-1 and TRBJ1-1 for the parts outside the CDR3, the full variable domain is KAGVTQTPRYLIKTRGQQVTLSCSPISGHRSVSWYQQTPGQGLQFLFEYFSETQRNKGNFPGRFSGRQFSNSRSEMNVSTLELGDSALYLCASSPGNAEAFFGQGTRLTVV.

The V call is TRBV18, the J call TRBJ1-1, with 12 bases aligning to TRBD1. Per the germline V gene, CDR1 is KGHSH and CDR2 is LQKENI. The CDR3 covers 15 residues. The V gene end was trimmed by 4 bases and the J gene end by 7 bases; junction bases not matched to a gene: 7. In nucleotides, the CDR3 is TGTGCCAGCTCACGGGGGACAGGGGGCAGTGATGAAGCTTTCTTT. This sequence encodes CASSRGTGGSDEAFF.

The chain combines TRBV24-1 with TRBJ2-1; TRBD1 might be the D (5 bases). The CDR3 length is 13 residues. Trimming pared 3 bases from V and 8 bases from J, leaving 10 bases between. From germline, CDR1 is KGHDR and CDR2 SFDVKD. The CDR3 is CATSDATGDEQFF. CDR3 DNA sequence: TGTGCCACCAGTGATGCAACAGGAGATGAGCAGTTCTTC.

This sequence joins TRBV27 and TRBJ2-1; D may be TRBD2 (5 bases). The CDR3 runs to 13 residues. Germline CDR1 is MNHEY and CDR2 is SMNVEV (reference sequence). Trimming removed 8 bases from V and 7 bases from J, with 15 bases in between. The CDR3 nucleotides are TGTGCCAGCTGGGTACGGGGAAGGAATGAGCAGTTCTTC. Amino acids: CASWVRGRNEQFF.

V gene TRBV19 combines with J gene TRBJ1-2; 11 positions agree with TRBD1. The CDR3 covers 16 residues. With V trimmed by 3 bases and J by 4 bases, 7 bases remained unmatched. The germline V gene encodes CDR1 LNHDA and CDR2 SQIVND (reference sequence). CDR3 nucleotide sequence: TGTGCCAGTAGTATTGGGACAGGGGGTCCTGTCTATGGCTACACCTTC. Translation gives CASSIGTGGPVYGYTF.

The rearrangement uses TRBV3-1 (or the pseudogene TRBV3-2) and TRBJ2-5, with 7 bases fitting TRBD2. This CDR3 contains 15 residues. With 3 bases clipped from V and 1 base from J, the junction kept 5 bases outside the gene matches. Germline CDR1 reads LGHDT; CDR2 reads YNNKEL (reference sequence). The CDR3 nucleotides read TGTGCCAGCAGCCATCGGCTAGCGGCCCAAGAGACCCAGTACTTC. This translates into CASSHRLAAQETQYF.

The DNA of the CDR3 is TGTGCCAGTGGAACTAGCGGGAGCCTTGTGGATAGGACAGATACGCAGTATTTT. Amino acid sequence: CASGTSGSLVDRTDTQYF. V and J are TRBV19 and TRBJ2-3, with TRBD2 matching over 11 bases. The J segment lost 3 bases and the V segment lost 8 bases, leaving 16 bases of the junction unmatched. The CDR3 has 18 amino acids. Germline V lookup: CDR1 LNHDA, CDR2 SQIVND (reference sequence).

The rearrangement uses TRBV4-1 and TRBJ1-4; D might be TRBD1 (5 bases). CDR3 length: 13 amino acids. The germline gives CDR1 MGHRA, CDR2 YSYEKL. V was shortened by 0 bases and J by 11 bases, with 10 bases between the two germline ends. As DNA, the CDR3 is TGCGCCAGCAGCCAAGATAGGGGCAGGAAACTGTTTTTT. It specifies CASSQDRGRKLFF.